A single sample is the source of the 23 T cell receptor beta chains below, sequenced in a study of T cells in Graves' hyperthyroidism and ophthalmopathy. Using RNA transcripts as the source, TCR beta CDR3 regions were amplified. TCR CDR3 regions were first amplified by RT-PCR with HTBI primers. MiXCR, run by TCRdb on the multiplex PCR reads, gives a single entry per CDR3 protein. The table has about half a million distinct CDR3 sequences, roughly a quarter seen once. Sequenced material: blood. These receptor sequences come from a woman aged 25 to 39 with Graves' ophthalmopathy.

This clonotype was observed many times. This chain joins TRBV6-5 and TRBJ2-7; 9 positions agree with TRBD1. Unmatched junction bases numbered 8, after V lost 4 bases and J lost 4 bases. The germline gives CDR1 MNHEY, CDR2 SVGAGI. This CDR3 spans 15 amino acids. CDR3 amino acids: CASSLPGTGHYEQYF. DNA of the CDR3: TGTGCCAGCAGTTTACCCGGGACAGGGCATTACGAGCAGTACTTC.

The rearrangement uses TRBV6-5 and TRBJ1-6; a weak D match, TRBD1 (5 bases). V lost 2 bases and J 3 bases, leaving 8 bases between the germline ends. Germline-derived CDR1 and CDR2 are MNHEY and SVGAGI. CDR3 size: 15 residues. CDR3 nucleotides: TGTGCCAGCAGTTACAAGACAGACTATAATTCACCCCTCCACTTT. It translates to CASSYKTDYNSPLHF.

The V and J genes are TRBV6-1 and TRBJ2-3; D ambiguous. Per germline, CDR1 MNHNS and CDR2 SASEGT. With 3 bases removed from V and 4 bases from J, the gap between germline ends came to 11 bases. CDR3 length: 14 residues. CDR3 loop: CASSDLYLADTQYF. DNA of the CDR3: TGTGCCAGCAGTGACCTTTATTTAGCAGATACGCAGTATTTT.

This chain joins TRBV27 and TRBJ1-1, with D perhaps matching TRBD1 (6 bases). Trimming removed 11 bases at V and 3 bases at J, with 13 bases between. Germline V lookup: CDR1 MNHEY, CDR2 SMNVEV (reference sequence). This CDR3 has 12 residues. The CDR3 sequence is CAAGGPHTEAFF. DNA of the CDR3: TGTGCCGCCGGGGGCCCACACACTGAAGCTTTCTTT.

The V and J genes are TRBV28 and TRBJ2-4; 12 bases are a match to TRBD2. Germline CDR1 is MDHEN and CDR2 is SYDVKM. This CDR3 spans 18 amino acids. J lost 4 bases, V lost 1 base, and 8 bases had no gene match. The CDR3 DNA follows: TGTGCCAGCAGTTTATTGGGGATGACTAGCGGGAGTAAAAACATTCAGTACTTC. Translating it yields CASSLLGMTSGSKNIQYF.

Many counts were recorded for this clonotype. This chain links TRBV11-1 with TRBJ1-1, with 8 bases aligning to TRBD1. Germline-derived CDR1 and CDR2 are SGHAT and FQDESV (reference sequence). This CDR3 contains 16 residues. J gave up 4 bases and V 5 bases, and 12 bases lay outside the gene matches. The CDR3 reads CASSKVVAGGVTEAFF. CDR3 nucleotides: TGTGCCAGCAGCAAAGTGGTTGCAGGGGGCGTCACTGAAGCTTTCTTT.

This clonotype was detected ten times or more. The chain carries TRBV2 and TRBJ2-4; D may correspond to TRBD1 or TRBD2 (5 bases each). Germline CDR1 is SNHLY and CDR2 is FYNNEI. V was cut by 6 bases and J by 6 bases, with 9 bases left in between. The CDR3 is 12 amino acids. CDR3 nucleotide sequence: TGTGCCAGCAGGGAGAGGGGAAACATTCAGTACTTC. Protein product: CASRERGNIQYF.

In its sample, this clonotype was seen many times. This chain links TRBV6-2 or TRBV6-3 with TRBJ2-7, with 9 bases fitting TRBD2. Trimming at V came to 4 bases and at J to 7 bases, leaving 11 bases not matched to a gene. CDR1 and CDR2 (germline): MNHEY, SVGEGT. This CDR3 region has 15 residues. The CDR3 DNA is TGTGCCAGCAGTTCCCGACTAGCGGACCGGGGGGAGCAGTACTTC. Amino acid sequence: CASSSRLADRGEQYF.

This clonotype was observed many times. In DNA form, the CDR3 reads TGTGCCAGCAGTGAGGCAGGGTCCCCTGCTGAAGCTTTCTTT. Its translation: CASSEAGSPAEAFF. This chain joins TRBV6-1 and TRBJ1-1, with D possibly being TRBD1 (5 bases). The CDR3 covers 14 residues. Trimming took 3 bases from V and 6 from J, leaving 14 bases between them. Germline CDR1 is MNHNS and CDR2 is SASEGT.

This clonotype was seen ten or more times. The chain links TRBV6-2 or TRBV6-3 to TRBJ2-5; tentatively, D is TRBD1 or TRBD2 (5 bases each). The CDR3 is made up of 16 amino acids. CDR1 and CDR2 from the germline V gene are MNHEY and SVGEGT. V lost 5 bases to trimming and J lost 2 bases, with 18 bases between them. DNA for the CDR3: TGTGCCAGCAGTCCCCCCCCCGGGACGACACAAGAGACCCAGTACTTC. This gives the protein CASSPPPGTTQETQYF.

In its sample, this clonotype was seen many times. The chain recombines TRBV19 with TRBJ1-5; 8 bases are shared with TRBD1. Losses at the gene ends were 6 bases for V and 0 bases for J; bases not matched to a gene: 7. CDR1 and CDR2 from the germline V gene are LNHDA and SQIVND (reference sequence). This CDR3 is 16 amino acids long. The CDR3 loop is CASREQGGNSNQPQHF. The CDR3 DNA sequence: TGTGCCAGTAGGGAACAGGGGGGCAATAGCAATCAGCCCCAGCATTTT.

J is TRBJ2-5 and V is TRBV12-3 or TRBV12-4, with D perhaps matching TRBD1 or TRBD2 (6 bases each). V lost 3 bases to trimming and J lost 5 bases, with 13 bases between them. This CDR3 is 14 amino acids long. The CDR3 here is CASSFGGHGETQYF. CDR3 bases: TGTGCCAGCAGTTTCGGGGGACACGGGGAGACCCAGTACTTC.

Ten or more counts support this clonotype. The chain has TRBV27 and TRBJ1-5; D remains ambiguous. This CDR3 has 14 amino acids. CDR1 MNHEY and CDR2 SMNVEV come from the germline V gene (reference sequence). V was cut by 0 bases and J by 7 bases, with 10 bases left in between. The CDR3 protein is CASSLSGLGQPQHF. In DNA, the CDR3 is TGTGCCAGCAGTTTATCGGGGTTGGGGCAGCCCCAGCATTTT.

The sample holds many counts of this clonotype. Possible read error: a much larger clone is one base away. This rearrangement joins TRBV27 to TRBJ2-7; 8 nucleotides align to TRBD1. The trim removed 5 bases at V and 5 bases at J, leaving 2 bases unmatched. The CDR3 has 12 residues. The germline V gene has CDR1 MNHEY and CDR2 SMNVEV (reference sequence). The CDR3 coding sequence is TGTGCCAGCAGTACGACAGGGGACGAGCAGTACTTC. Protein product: CASSTTGDEQYF.

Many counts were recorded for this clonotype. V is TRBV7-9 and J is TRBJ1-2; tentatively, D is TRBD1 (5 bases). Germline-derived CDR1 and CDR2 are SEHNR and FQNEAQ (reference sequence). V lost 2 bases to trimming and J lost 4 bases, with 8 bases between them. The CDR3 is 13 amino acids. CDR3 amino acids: CASSLLTAYGYTF. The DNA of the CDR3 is TGTGCCAGCAGCTTACTGACAGCCTATGGCTACACCTTC.

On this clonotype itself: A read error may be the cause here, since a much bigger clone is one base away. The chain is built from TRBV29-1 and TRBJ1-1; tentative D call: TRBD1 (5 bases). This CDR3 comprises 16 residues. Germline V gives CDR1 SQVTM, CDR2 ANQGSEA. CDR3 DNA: TGCAGCGGGGAACGGGACGGAACCTTCATGAACACTGAAGCTTGCTTT. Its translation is CSGERDGTFMNTEACF. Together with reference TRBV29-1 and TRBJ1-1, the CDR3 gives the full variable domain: SAVISQKPSRDICQRGTSLTIQCQVDSQVTMMFWYRQQPGQSLTLIATANQGSEATYESGFVIDKFPISRPNLTFSTLTVSNMSPEDSSIYLCSGERDGTFMNTEACFGQGTRLTVV.

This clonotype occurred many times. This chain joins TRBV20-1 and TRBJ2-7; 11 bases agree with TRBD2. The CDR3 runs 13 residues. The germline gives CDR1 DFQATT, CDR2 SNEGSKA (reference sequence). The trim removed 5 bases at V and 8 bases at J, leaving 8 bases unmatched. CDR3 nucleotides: TGCAGTGCTTCCGGGACTAGCGGCCCGCAGCAGTACTTC. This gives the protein CSASGTSGPQQYF.

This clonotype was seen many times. The CDR3 DNA reads as TGTGCCAGCAGTGAAGCGGGGACAGCCTTAGACATTCAGTACTTC. This sequence encodes CASSEAGTALDIQYF. The gene calls are TRBV2 and TRBJ2-4; 7 positions agree with TRBD1. The J segment lost 8 bases and the V segment lost 0 bases, leaving 7 bases of the junction unmatched. Germline CDR1 is SNHLY and CDR2 is FYNNEI. CDR3 length: 15 residues. The full variable domain, in which reference TRBV2 and TRBJ2-4 provide the parts outside the CDR3, is EPEVTQTPSHQVTQMGQEVILRCVPISNHLYFYWYRQILGQKVEFLVSFYNNEISEKSEIFDDQFSVERPDGSNFTLKIRSTKLEDSAMYFCASSEAGTALDIQYFGAGTRLSVL.

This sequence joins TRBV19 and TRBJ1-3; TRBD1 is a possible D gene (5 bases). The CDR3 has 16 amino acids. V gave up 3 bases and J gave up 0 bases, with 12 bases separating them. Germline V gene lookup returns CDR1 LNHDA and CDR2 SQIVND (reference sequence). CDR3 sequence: CASSILGGHSGNTIYF. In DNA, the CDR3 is TGTGCCAGTAGTATTCTTGGCGGACACTCTGGAAACACCATATATTTT.

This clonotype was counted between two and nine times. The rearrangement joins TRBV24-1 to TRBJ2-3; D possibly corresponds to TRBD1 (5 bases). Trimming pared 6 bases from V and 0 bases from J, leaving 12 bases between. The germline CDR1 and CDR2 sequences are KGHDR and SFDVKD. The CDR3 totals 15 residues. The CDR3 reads CATSPGQGSTDTQYF. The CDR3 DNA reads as TGTGCCACCAGTCCCGGGCAGGGTAGCACAGATACGCAGTATTTT.

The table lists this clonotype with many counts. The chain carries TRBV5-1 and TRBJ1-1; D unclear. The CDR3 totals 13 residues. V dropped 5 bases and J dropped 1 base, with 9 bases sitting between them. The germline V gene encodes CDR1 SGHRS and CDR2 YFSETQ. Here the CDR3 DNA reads TGCGCCAGCAGGCTGGCAACGAACACTGAAGCTTTCTTT. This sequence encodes CASRLATNTEAFF.

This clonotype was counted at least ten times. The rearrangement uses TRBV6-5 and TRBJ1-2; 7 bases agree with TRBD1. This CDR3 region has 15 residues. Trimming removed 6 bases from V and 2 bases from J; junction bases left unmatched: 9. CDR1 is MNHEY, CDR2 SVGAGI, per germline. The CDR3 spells CASSAYRGGNYGYTF. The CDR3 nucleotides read TGTGCCAGCAGCGCGTACAGGGGCGGGAACTATGGCTACACCTTC.

CDR3 DNA sequence: TGTGCCAGCGTCGGTAGGTCCCAGTACTTC. It is translated as CASVGRSQYF. The genes are TRBV2 and TRBJ2-5, with no clear D. Germline CDR1 is SNHLY and CDR2 is FYNNEI. The V and J ends lost 8 bases and 9 bases respectively, with 10 bases between them. CDR3 length: 10 amino acids.